The clone carrying this T cell receptor beta chain was seen repeatedly, ten times or more. Its antigen is as yet unknown. The germline gives CDR1 KGHSH, CDR2 LQKENI. V shed 4 bases and J shed 5 bases, with 12 bases lying between them. This CDR3 has 14 residues. The data were taken from a study of T cells in Graves' hyperthyroidism and ophthalmopathy. Study outcomes and limitations: Blood also showed most of the thyroid clonotypes that were expanded above 0.001. Ophthalmopathy onset followed model prediction by a median approximately 6.2 months.

Amplification targeted TCR beta CDR3 regions from RNA transcripts. The HTBI primer set served for first-round RT-PCR of the TCR CDR3. TCRdb reprocessed the multiplex PCR reads with MiXCR, giving one entry per CDR3 protein. The sample records some 210,000 distinct CDR3 sequences, roughly a sixth being singletons. Hyperthyroidism in the patients, aged 18 to 65, was newly diagnosed and under 2 months in duration. Patients with uncontrolled infections, other autoimmune diseases, pregnancy or lactation were excluded. The rearrangement links TRBV18 to TRBJ1-5; D remains unclear. This receptor was identified in a man in his fifties or sixties with Graves' hyperthyroidism. The source material was blood. CDR3 DNA sequence: TGTGCCAGCTCACTATCTTCCCAAGATCAGCCCCAGCATTTT. It is translated as CASSLSSQDQPQHF.